A single sample gave rise to the 18 T cell receptor beta chains below, sequenced in a study of blood T cell repertoires in COVID-19. This table comes from immunoSEQ multiplex PCR, and its TCRdb copy is limited to in-frame clones, with some not included. Of fewer than 250,000 clones listed, about 88% are singletons. Sequencing input: peripheral blood. All receptors derive from a woman aged 40 to 50 who had recovered from COVID-19.

The chain has TRBV20-1 and TRBJ1-5; D unclear. The CDR3 length is 15 residues. CDR1 and CDR2 from the germline V gene are DFQATT and SNEGSKA (reference sequence). Between the trimmed V and J ends, which lost 3 bases and 1 base, there was a span of 13 bases. As DNA, the CDR3 is TGCAGTGCTAGTAGTATGGTGCAGAGCAATCAGCCCCAGCATTTT. It yields the protein CSASSMVQSNQPQHF.

The V call is TRBV19, the J call TRBJ2-7; D may be TRBD1 (6 bases). The CDR3 has 13 amino acids. CDR1 LNHDA and CDR2 SQIVND come from the germline V gene (reference sequence). The ends were cut back, 8 bases at V and 4 bases at J, with 15 bases in the middle. CDR3 region: CASALTGLYEQYF. CDR3 coding DNA: TGTGCCAGTGCCCTAACAGGGTTGTACGAGCAGTACTTC.

This clone was seen once. The genes are TRBV6-5 and TRBJ2-1; a possible D gene is TRBD2 (6 bases). There are 14 residues in the CDR3. Germline V lookup: CDR1 MNHEY, CDR2 SVGAGI. Trimming shortened V by 6 bases and J by 5 bases, and 14 bases separated the two germline ends. CDR3 sequence: CASSQTGLNNEQFF. DNA of the CDR3: TGTGCCAGCAGCCAAACGGGACTCAACAATGAGCAGTTCTTC.

The V and J genes are TRBV14 and TRBJ1-1; D is possibly TRBD1 (5 bases). The length of the CDR3 is 13 residues. Trimming pared 0 bases from V and 11 bases from J, leaving 13 bases between. CDR1 SGHDN and CDR2 FVKESK come from the germline V gene. This CDR3 reads CASSQEWGRLAFF. CDR3 nucleotide sequence: TGTGCCAGCAGCCAAGAATGGGGCAGGTTGGCTTTCTTT. Based on the CDR3 plus reference TRBV14 and TRBJ1-1, the full variable domain is EAGVTQFPSHSVIEKGQTVTLRCDPISGHDNLYWYRRVMGKEIKFLLHFVKESKQDESGMPNNRFLAERTGGTYSTLKVQPAELEDSGVYFCASSQEWGRLAFFGQGTRLTVV.

The chain is built from TRBV11-1 and TRBJ2-2, with 9 bases lining up with TRBD1. Germline V gene sequence: CDR1 SGHAT, CDR2 FQDESV (reference sequence). J was trimmed by 8 bases and V by 5 bases; bases with no gene match: 9. The CDR3 covers 15 residues. In nucleotides, the CDR3 is TGTGCCAGCAGCGTGGGACAGGGTGGGCCGGGGGAGCTGTTTTTT. Translated, it gives CASSVGQGGPGELFF.

The J gene is TRBJ2-7, the V gene TRBV12-3 or TRBV12-4; 9 bases fit TRBD2. With 6 bases clipped from V and 7 bases from J, the junction kept 7 bases outside the gene matches. The CDR3 is made up of 13 amino acids. The CDR3 loop reads CASSSTSGWEQYF. For the CDR3, the DNA is TGTGCCAGCAGCTCGACTAGCGGTTGGGAGCAGTACTTC.

V usage is TRBV27 and J usage is TRBJ2-1; a possible D gene is TRBD1 (6 bases). The CDR3 totals 13 residues. Germline V lookup: CDR1 MNHEY, CDR2 SMNVEV (reference sequence). V gave up 5 bases and J gave up 8 bases, with 13 bases separating them. The CDR3 region has the DNA TGTGCCAGCAGTGACAACAGGGTTTATGAGCAGTTCTTC. Translated: CASSDNRVYEQFF.

This clone has only a few counts. V is TRBV13 and J is TRBJ2-2; D may be TRBD2 (6 bases). CDR1 is PRHDT and CDR2 is FYEKMQ in the germline V gene (reference sequence). The CDR3 extends over 15 amino acids. Between the trimmed V and J ends, which lost 3 bases and 6 bases, there was a span of 14 bases. CDR3 region: CASSLEGGSPGELFF. CDR3 nucleotide sequence: TGTGCCAGCAGCTTGGAGGGAGGTAGTCCCGGGGAGCTGTTTTTT.

This sequence joins TRBV27 and TRBJ2-5, with TRBD1 identical over 9 bases. J gave up 7 bases and V 6 bases, and 6 bases lay outside the gene matches. Germline V lookup: CDR1 MNHEY, CDR2 SMNVEV (reference sequence). The CDR3 runs to 13 residues. This chain's CDR3 is CASSRDRAATQYF. The CDR3 nucleotides read TGTGCCAGCAGCCGGGACAGGGCTGCGACCCAGTACTTC.

CDR3 amino acids: CASSRSSETSSYNEQFF. The CDR3 nucleotides read TGTGCCAGCTCAAGATCTAGCGAGACGAGCTCCTACAATGAGCAGTTCTTC. The V and J genes are TRBV18 and TRBJ2-1, with D possibly matching TRBD2 (6 bases). V gave up 5 bases and J gave up 0 bases, with 17 bases separating them. The CDR3 extends over 17 amino acids. Germline values: CDR1 KGHSH, CDR2 LQKENI.

This sequence joins TRBV28 and TRBJ1-3; 7 nucleotides align to TRBD1. CDR1 and CDR2 from the germline V gene are MDHEN and SYDVKM. J was trimmed by 0 bases and V by 6 bases; bases with no gene match: 8. This CDR3 contains 16 residues. DNA of the CDR3: TGTGCCAGCAGCGCACCGGGGACAGCCTCTGGAAACACCATATATTTT. Translating gives CASSAPGTASGNTIYF.

This clone showed up just once. The rearrangement uses TRBV19 and TRBJ2-1; TRBD2 agrees at 7 bases. The CDR3 runs 14 residues. Germline V gene lookup returns CDR1 LNHDA and CDR2 SQIVND (reference sequence). V gave up 6 bases and J gave up 2 bases; unmatched junction bases: 4. CDR3 loop: CASSPSGAYNEQFF. The CDR3, as DNA: TGTGCCAGTAGCCCTAGCGGCGCCTACAATGAGCAGTTCTTC.

This clone was counted a single time. The genes are TRBV18 and TRBJ2-7; 8 bases map to TRBD2. The CDR3 runs 15 residues. Germline trimming cut 2 bases from V and 3 bases from J; bases unmatched to any gene: 6. CDR1 is KGHSH and CDR2 is LQKENI in the germline V gene. CDR3 DNA sequence: TGTGCCAGCTCACCAACTAGCGGAGGATTCTACGAGCAGTACTTC. It specifies CASSPTSGGFYEQYF.

This clone appeared once. The rearrangement uses TRBV5-1 and TRBJ2-3; 10 bases align to TRBD2. Germline assignment: CDR1 SGHRS and CDR2 YFSETQ. The CDR3 loop spans 15 amino acids. Losses at the gene ends were 2 bases for V and 2 bases for J; bases not matched to a gene: 2. The CDR3 nucleotides read TGCGCCAGCAGCTTTAGCGGGAGGCCCACAGATACGCAGTATTTT. This sequence encodes CASSFSGRPTDTQYF.

The V gene is TRBV19, the J gene TRBJ1-5, with D perhaps TRBD1 (5 bases). Germline assignment: CDR1 LNHDA and CDR2 SQIVND (reference sequence). The CDR3 runs 19 residues. V was clipped by 3 bases and J by 6 bases, with 27 bases between them. The CDR3 region is CASSIIDSSSRRPLQPQHF. CDR3 bases: TGTGCCAGTAGTATTATCGACAGCTCGTCGCGCCGGCCCCTTCAGCCCCAGCATTTT.

This clone turned up a few times. This chain joins TRBV3-1 (or the pseudogene TRBV3-2) and TRBJ1-2; weak D call: TRBD1 (5 bases). Germline-derived CDR1 and CDR2 are LGHDT and YNNKEL (reference sequence). V dropped 1 base and J dropped 8 bases, with 11 bases sitting between them. The CDR3 runs 13 residues. The CDR3 loop reads CASSQGRAVGYTF. The CDR3 DNA sequence: TGTGCCAGCAGCCAAGGCAGGGCAGTAGGCTACACCTTC.

V and J are TRBV6-5 and TRBJ2-1; D may be TRBD2 (6 bases). Germline CDR1 MNHEY, CDR2 SVGAGI. With 0 bases removed from V and 7 bases from J, the gap between germline ends came to 13 bases. The CDR3 sequence is 15 residues long. CDR3 sequence reads: CASSYSGGALNEQFF. In DNA, the CDR3 is TGTGCCAGCAGTTACTCGGGGGGTGCTTTGAATGAGCAGTTCTTC.

The CDR3 region has the DNA TGTGCCTGGAGACTAACTAGTTTAGATACGCAGTATTTT. It encodes CAWRLTSLDTQYF. The chain links TRBV30 to TRBJ2-3; a weak D match, TRBD2 (5 bases). This CDR3 spans 13 amino acids. V was pared by 3 bases and J by 5 bases, with 12 bases between. CDR1 is GTSNPN, CDR2 SVGIG, per germline (reference sequence).